These T cell receptor beta chains were read from a single sample in a study of shared clonotypes between healthy human individuals. Sequencing used immunoSEQ multiplex PCR; TCRdb keeps in-frame clones, though not all of them. Among over 850,000 clones listed, 70% to 80% were seen once. Sequencing input: memory CD4+ T cells from PBMCs. The receptor source for this set is a young man in good health. Some clones in this sample may be carry-over from other donors' samples. The CDR3 runs from the conserved cysteine through the conserved F or W. D genes are given only for firm matches. Size values are once, few and many counts, or a class for expanded clones, and some rows have none.

d_call j_call v_call clone_size cdr3_nt cdr3_aa
TRBD1 TRBJ2-1 TRBV7-2 many TGTGCCAGCAGCGGACGACAGGGGACGGGTGAGCAGTTCTTC CASSGRQGTGEQFF
NA TRBJ2-7 TRBV20-1 NA TGCAGTGCGTCCAGGGGAGGCGAGCAGTACTTC CSASRGGEQYF
NA TRBJ2-2 TRBV14 NA TGTGCCAGCAGCCAGGCTCGGGGAGTAGGTTACACCGGGGAGCTGTTTTTT CASSQARGVGYTGELFF
NA TRBJ2-1 TRBV6-1 NA TGTGCCAGCAGTTCACTGACCGGGGATGAGCAGTTCTTC CASSSLTGDEQFF
NA TRBJ2-4 TRBV5-6 NA TGTGCCAGCAGCTTCGGGGTCGAAGCCAAAAACATTCAGTACTTC CASSFGVEAKNIQYF
NA TRBJ2-2 TRBV2 NA TGTGCCAGCGCGGTGGCCGGGAACACCGGGGAGCTGTTTTTT CASAVAGNTGELFF
TRBD1 TRBJ2-7 TRBV7-9 NA TGTGCCAGCAGCTTAGAGGGACAGGGGGCTTACGAGCAGTACTTC CASSLEGQGAYEQYF
NA TRBJ2-3 TRBV7-9 once TGTGCCAGCAGCTTAGAGGGCACGGTCAGCACCGATACGCAGTATTTT CASSLEGTVSTDTQYF
NA TRBJ2-3 TRBV5-1 NA TGCGCCAGCAGCACCGGCGGTCTCACAGATACGCAGTATTTT CASSTGGLTDTQYF
TRBD1 TRBJ1-5 TRBV5-5 NA TGTGCCAGCAGCTTGCATGTGGACAGGAGGTATGATCAGCCCCAGCATTTT CASSLHVDRRYDQPQHF
TRBD1 TRBJ1-1 TRBV10-3 few TGTGCCATCAGTGGGGACAGGGGTAGCACTGAAGCTTTCTTT CAISGDRGSTEAFF
TRBD1 TRBJ2-7 TRBV5-4 NA TGTGCCAGCAGCTTGGGCGGGACAGGGCTAGACGAGCAGTACTTC CASSLGGTGLDEQYF
NA TRBJ1-1 TRBV5-6 NA TGTGCCAGCAGCTTGGGACAGCTTGAAGCTTTCTTT CASSLGQLEAFF
NA TRBJ2-1 TRBV4-1 NA TGCGCCAGCAGCCAAGATGGGGCCGGACTATTCTACAATGAGCAGTTCTTC CASSQDGAGLFYNEQFF
TRBD2 TRBJ2-7 TRBV11-2 many TGTGCCAGCAGCTCCTCCCTTCCGGGAGGGCGTTACGAGCAGTACTTC CASSSSLPGGRYEQYF
TRBD2 TRBJ2-1 TRBV25-1 few TGTGCCAGCACCCTAAGCCTAGCGGGAAGGGATGAGCAGTTCTTC CASTLSLAGRDEQFF
TRBD1 TRBJ1-3 TRBV28 NA TGTGCCAGCAGGGATGACCGGGACAGGCCGGTCGCCATATATTTT CASRDDRDRPVAIYF
TRBD1 TRBJ2-7 TRBV2 once TGTGCCAGCAGTTACACCGGGACAGGGTCCTACGAGCAGTACTTC CASSYTGTGSYEQYF
NA TRBJ1-3 TRBV7-9 NA TGTGCCAGCAGTCTCGCCGGGGCGGGAAACACCATATATTTT CASSLAGAGNTIYF
NA TRBJ2-6 TRBV5-4 NA TGTGCCAGCAGCTTGGACTTGGCTGGGGCCAACGTCCTGACTTTC CASSLDLAGANVLTF
TRBD2 TRBJ2-3 TRBV5-1 NA TGCGCCAGCAGCTTTGGGACTAGCGCAGATACGCAGTATTTT CASSFGTSADTQYF
NA TRBJ1-2 TRBV6-5 NA TGTGCCAGCAGCGACCCAAAGCTGGCTAACTATGGCTACACCTTC CASSDPKLANYGYTF
NA TRBJ2-7 TRBV10-2 NA TGCGCCAGCAGACCCGGGGCGACCTACGAGCAGTACTTC CASRPGATYEQYF
TRBD2 TRBJ2-7 TRBV5-1 NA TGCGCCAGCAGCTCGACTAGCGGGCCCGGGTGGGGTGAGCAGTACTTC CASSSTSGPGWGEQYF
NA TRBJ1-2 TRBV5-1 NA TGCGCCAGCAGCTTGGAGCACAGTTCATATGGCTACACCTTC CASSLEHSSYGYTF
TRBD2 TRBJ2-1 TRBV7-3 few TGTGCCAGCAGCTTAAACGCCCCCCGGTCGGGCGGGAGTGGCAATGAGCAGTTCTTC CASSLNAPRSGGSGNEQFF
NA TRBJ2-7 TRBV6-4 many TGTGCCAGCAGTGAAAGAGGCGTTAGCGCCGAGCAGTACTTC CASSERGVSAEQYF
NA TRBJ2-6 TRBV2 NA TGTGCCAGCAAGTGGGACTGGCACTCTGGGGCCAACGTCCTGACTTTC CASKWDWHSGANVLTF
TRBD1 TRBJ2-2 TRBV30 once TGTGCCGAAGACCTACAGGGGGCGGGCACCGGGGAGCTGTTTTTT CAEDLQGAGTGELFF
TRBD2 TRBJ2-7 TRBV4-1 once TGCGCCAGCAGCCAGGGACTAGCGATGAGGGTCTACGAGCAGTACTTC CASSQGLAMRVYEQYF
NA TRBJ1-2 TRBV10-3 NA TGTGCCATCAGTGAACAGGGACGGAACTATGGCTACACCTTC CAISEQGRNYGYTF
TRBD1 TRBJ1-2 TRBV11-1 NA TGTGCCAGCAGCGGGCGAGGGGGTTCAGGGGGCGGCTATGGCTACACCTTC CASSGRGGSGGGYGYTF
NA TRBJ2-2 TRBV6-1 NA TGTGCCAGCAGTCTGAGACTAGCGAACACCGGGGAGCTGTTTTTT CASSLRLANTGELFF
NA TRBJ1-6 TRBV11-2 NA TGTGCCAGCAGCTTAGGGACTAGCTCTTCACCCCTCCACTTT CASSLGTSSSPLHF